The source of this T cell receptor beta chain is a study of blood T cell repertoires in COVID-19. Study overall: Material from acute and convalescent COVID-19 was sourced from the United States, Italy and Spain.

Sequenced by immunoSEQ multiplex PCR; TCRdb stores in-frame clones only, minus some. This table holds roughly 330,000 clones, 70% to 90% found once. The TCR comes from a woman between 50 and 59 years old with active or convalescent COVID-19. Material for sequencing was peripheral blood.

The CDR3 sequence is CASSPENRANYGYTF. The CDR3 coding sequence is TGCGCCAGCAGCCCTGAGAACAGGGCTAACTATGGCTACACCTTC. The chain couples TRBV4-3 to TRBJ1-2; a possible D gene is TRBD1 (6 bases). CDR1 is LGHNA and CDR2 is YSLEER in the germline V gene. The CDR3 loop spans 15 amino acids. V was clipped by 4 bases and J by 0 bases, with 12 bases between them.